The TCR beta chain described here comes from a study of STAT5B mutations in CD4+ large granular lymphocyte leukemia (dated by TCRdb to between 2022 and 2023). Background for the entire study: Among the healthy controls, the CDR3 'QG' motif was associated with a particular HLA allele. The study compared the TCRbeta repertoires of patients with CD4+ T-cell large granular lymphocyte leukemia against those of healthy blood donors. Flow cytometry on FACSCanto II or FACSVerse showed that the purified fractions were more than 95% pure among lymphocytes.

The immunoSEQ assay at survey resolution was applied to genomic DNA for sequencing of TCRbeta rearrangements. The original methods were these. In the TCR sequencing data, the smallest productive clonotype frequency that could be detected was 2.59 x 10-5. Only productive TCRbeta rearrangements, defined as complete and in-frame sequences, were included in the analyses. Simpson clonality, calculated in the immunoSEQ Analyzer version 3.0, was used as the measure of sample clonality. Clones were grouped by frequency into very rare, small, medium, large (1-20%) or hyperexpanded (>20%) categories. Generation probabilities were estimated with OLGA 1.2.3, V-gene circos plots were made with VDJtools, specificities were looked up in VDJdb, and CDR3 motifs were identified with GLIPH. As stored in TCRdb, this immuneACCESS dataset retains in-frame rearrangements with V and J assigned. A fraction of the clones does not appear; measured against another copy, unresolved V genes explain less than half of the discrepancy, and the remainder lacks a known reason. V, J and clone size are taken as reported in that table, and D and trimming were inferred from the DNA itself. The sample data list 25,000 to 35,000 clones, and roughly three quarters of these were observed just once. Approximately 6.2% of the sample is held by the ten biggest clonotypes.

The healthy control group was made up of 40 or so blood donors, and the Finnish Red Cross blood service supplied their buffy coats. All TCR-sequenced material derived from peripheral blood: patient blood samples and healthy donor buffy coats. Ficoll-Hypaque gradient centrifugation was used to isolate peripheral blood mononuclear cells. For the healthy controls, CD4+ cells were obtained from buffy coats by magnetic purification. The Gentra Puregene Cell and Tissue kit was used to extract genomic DNA, and a Qubit 2.0 fluorometer was used to measure the amount of genomic DNA. At the junction V is shortened by 2 bases and J by 0 bases, with 20 bases in between. Measured from the cysteine to the phenylalanine, the CDR3 is 19 residues long. The sequence is cut down to CDR3 DNA, 57 bases in frame from base 1. For CDR1 and CDR2, the germline V gene lists KGHSH and LQKENI. Summary of the overall study and its limitations: CD4-sorted patient repertoires appeared more clonal than healthy CD4+ repertoires, and this difference persisted after removing the putative leukemic clones. Each patient's main leukemic clonotypes were private, but less than 30% of these clonotypes showed up at low frequency in the non-leukemic repertoires of other patients. Data were not HLA-matched; higher clonality in CD4+ versus CD8+ T-LGLL could reflect the relatively small sample size. Enrichment of TRBV06-family usage was observed among the top patient clones (8/27) relative to healthy controls (2/35).

On this clone: Its antigen has not been determined. No base qualities exist here, and no much larger clone lies one base off it.

The sample taken for sequencing was CD4+ T cells from blood buffy coats. The chain uses TRBV18 and TRBJ2-1; perhaps TRBD2 is the D gene, with 5 bases matching. The TCR sequence derives from a human donor in good health. In nucleotide form, the sequence is TGTGCCAGCTCACCATCAGCCCAGGTCCGTACTAGCTCCTACAATGAGCAGTTCTTC. It codes for CASSPSAQVRTSSYNEQFF.